This TCR beta chain was recovered during a study of regulatory T cells in long-lasting Graves disease. Stated time point: newly diagnosed GD, antithyroid drugs for less than 3 months. Generation of the TCR library employed RNA extracted from PBMCs. Library construction for TCR beta used iRepertoire HTBI primers and Arm-PCR of CDR3 regions. TCRdb fed the multiplex PCR reads into MiXCR, producing one record per CDR3 protein. The sample has 300,000 to 400,000 distinct CDR3 sequences, around 15% seen once. This CDR3 comprises 12 residues. V was clipped by 5 bases and J by 7 bases, with 9 bases between them. CDR1 is SGHNT and CDR2 is YENEEA in the germline V gene.

The material was peripheral blood mononuclear cells (PBMCs), obtained at new diagnosis, from a patient treated with antithyroid drugs. This clonotype was sampled from a female donor with Graves disease. J is TRBJ2-1 and V is TRBV11-3; no clear D gene. The CDR3 nucleotides are TGTGCCAGCAGCCGACGACAAAATGAGCAGTTCTTC. Residues: CASSRRQNEQFF.